The T cell receptor beta chain under discussion was sequenced for a study of cytotoxic CD8 clonotypes in ibrutinib-treated CLL. This clone was seen only once. Profiling relied on immunoSEQ multiplex PCR, and the TCRdb table lists in-frame clones only, not all of them. The data contain about 140,000 clones, about 72% of them singletons. The germline gives CDR1 MDHEN, CDR2 SYDVKM. The CDR3 has 17 residues. The J segment lost 3 bases and the V segment lost 3 bases, leaving 5 bases of the junction unmatched. The specimen was PBMCs, collected after 12 months of ibrutinib treatment. The chain joins TRBV28 to TRBJ2-3, with 14 bases identical to TRBD2. The TCR originated in a human donor with chronic lymphocytic leukemia. CDR3 DNA: TGTGCCAGCAGTTTTGGGACTAGCGGGAGCAAGACAGATACGCAGTATTTT. Protein sequence: CASSFGTSGSKTDTQYF. Full variable domain (missing parts from reference TRBV28 and TRBJ2-3): DVKVTQSSRYLVKRTGEKVFLECVQDMDHENMFWYRQDPGLGLRLIYFSYDVKMKEKGDIPEGYSVSREKKERFSLILESASTNQTSMYLCASSFGTSGSKTDTQYFGPGTRLTVL.